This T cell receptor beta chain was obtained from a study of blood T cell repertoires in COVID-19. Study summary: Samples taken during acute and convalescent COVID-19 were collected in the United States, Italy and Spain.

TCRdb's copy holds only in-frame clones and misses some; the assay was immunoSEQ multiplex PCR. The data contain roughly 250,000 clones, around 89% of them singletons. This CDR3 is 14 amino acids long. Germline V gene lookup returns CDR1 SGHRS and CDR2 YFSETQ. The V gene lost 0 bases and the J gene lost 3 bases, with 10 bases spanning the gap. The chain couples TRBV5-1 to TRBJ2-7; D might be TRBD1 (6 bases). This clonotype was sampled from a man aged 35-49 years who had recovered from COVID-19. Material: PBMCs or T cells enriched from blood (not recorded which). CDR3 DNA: TGCGCCAGCAGCTTGGAAGGCAGGGGCTACGAGCAGTACTTC. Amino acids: CASSLEGRGYEQYF.